These 22 T cell receptor beta chains share one sample of origin, sequenced in a study of shared clonotypes between healthy human individuals. The naive CD8 fraction comprised CD45RO-negative cells positively selected for CCR7 and excluded terminally differentiated effector memory CD45RA+ cells. The method was immunoSEQ multiplex PCR; TCRdb's version includes in-frame clones alone and lacks a portion of them. This sample has hundreds of thousands of clones, with approximately 92% found just once. What was sequenced was naive CD8+ T cells sorted from blood. Every receptor here comes from a man aged 25-40 years in good health.

This chain connects TRBV5-4 to TRBJ2-7, with a tentative D call TRBD2 (5 bases). V was clipped by 4 bases and J by 4 bases, with 15 bases between them. CDR3 length: 14 amino acids. CDR1 is SGHNT and CDR2 is YYREEE in the germline V gene (reference sequence). The CDR3 spells CASSPQSEAYEQYF. The DNA of the CDR3 is TGTGCCAGCAGCCCTCAGTCGGAGGCTTACGAGCAGTACTTC.

The chain couples TRBV29-1 to TRBJ2-7; 7 nucleotides match TRBD1. The CDR3 sequence is 13 residues long. Germline-derived CDR1 and CDR2 are SQVTM and ANQGSEA. V lost 6 bases and J lost 2; bases outside the gene matches: 7. CDR3 nucleotides: TGCAGCGTAGGGACAGCCAATACCTACGAGCAGTACTTC. Amino acids: CSVGTANTYEQYF.

The chain couples TRBV11-2 to TRBJ2-7; D not certain. The germline gives CDR1 SGHAT, CDR2 FQNNGV. The CDR3 has 11 amino acids. V shed 5 bases and J shed 7 bases, with 9 bases lying between them. The CDR3: CASSQRGEQYF. Written as DNA, the CDR3 is TGTGCCAGCAGCCAACGTGGTGAGCAGTACTTC. Together with reference TRBV11-2 and TRBJ2-7, the CDR3 gives the full variable domain: EAGVAQSPRYKIIEKRQSVAFWCNPISGHATLYWYQQILGQGPKLLIQFQNNGVVDDSQLPKDRFSAERLKGVDSTLKIQPAKLEDSAVYLCASSQRGEQYFGPGTRLTVT.

The rearrangement joins TRBV7-9 to TRBJ1-1; D is perhaps TRBD1 (5 bases). Trimming cost V 4 bases and J 0 bases, with 12 bases left between them. Germline assignment: CDR1 SEHNR and CDR2 FQNEAQ (reference sequence). The CDR3 spans 15 residues. The CDR3 protein is CASSSIQGLNTEAFF. DNA of the CDR3: TGTGCCAGCAGCTCCATCCAGGGACTGAACACTGAAGCTTTCTTT.

The chain joins TRBV14 to TRBJ2-3, with 9 bases fitting TRBD2. CDR1 is SGHDN, CDR2 FVKESK, per germline. The CDR3 is made up of 16 amino acids. J gave up 2 bases and V 3 bases, and 6 bases lay outside the gene matches. The CDR3 sequence is CASSQRLAGSTDTQYF. The CDR3 DNA follows: TGTGCCAGCAGCCAGAGGCTAGCGGGGTCCACAGATACGCAGTATTTT.

The chain combines TRBV5-6 with TRBJ2-7; TRBD2 aligns across 7 bases. The CDR3 has 17 amino acids. V gave up 0 bases and J gave up 0 bases; unmatched junction bases: 9. CDR1 SGHDT and CDR2 YYEEEE come from the germline V gene. The CDR3 sequence: CASSLELAERSSYEQYF. The DNA of the CDR3 is TGTGCCAGCAGCTTGGAGCTAGCGGAACGGAGCTCCTACGAGCAGTACTTC.

DNA of the CDR3: TGCAGCGTTGAAAAGGCTGGCTATGAAAAACTGTTTTTT. Translated, it gives CSVEKAGYEKLFF. The chain employs TRBV29-1 and TRBJ1-4; D not certain. The CDR3 extends over 13 amino acids. Per the germline V gene, CDR1 is SQVTM and CDR2 is ANQGSEA. The germline V and J ends were trimmed by 2 bases and 6 bases, with 10 bases remaining between them.

This clone was observed once. The CDR3 is CAWTPGGGWRNTIYF. CDR3 bases: TGTGCCTGGACCCCAGGGGGCGGCTGGAGAAACACCATATATTTT. The V call is TRBV30, the J call TRBJ1-3; 8 bases line up with TRBD1. The CDR3 has 15 residues. V lost 4 bases, J lost 5 bases, and 10 bases stayed unmatched. Germline CDR1 is GTSNPN and CDR2 is SVGIG (reference sequence).

The chain uses TRBV27 and TRBJ2-7; TRBD2 matches 8 bases. Germline-derived CDR1 and CDR2 are MNHEY and SMNVEV (reference sequence). This CDR3 contains 15 residues. J was trimmed by 1 base and V by 5 bases; bases with no gene match: 7. As DNA, the CDR3 is TGTGCCAGCAGTCCCTTGGGACTAGGATCCTACGAGCAGTACTTC. Residues: CASSPLGLGSYEQYF.

The chain has TRBV7-9 and TRBJ2-7; tentatively, D is TRBD1 (5 bases). Per germline, CDR1 SEHNR and CDR2 FQNEAQ (reference sequence). The V end lost 10 bases, the J end lost 3 bases, and 22 bases lay between the germline ends. CDR3 length equals 15 residues. The CDR3 DNA is TGTGCCACCCGCGATGGAGCTCAGGGTCGCTACGAGCAGTACTTC. This translates into CATRDGAQGRYEQYF.

The chain couples TRBV7-9 to TRBJ2-7, with TRBD1 matching 7 bases. The V and J ends lost 1 base and 5 bases, in that order; junction bases with no gene match: 5. This CDR3 spans 14 amino acids. The germline V gene encodes CDR1 SEHNR and CDR2 FQNEAQ (reference sequence). The CDR3 sequence is CASSLGTGVDEQYF. The DNA of the CDR3 is TGTGCCAGCAGCTTAGGTACAGGGGTCGACGAGCAGTACTTC.

The chain has TRBV5-4 and TRBJ2-1; 9 nucleotides align to TRBD1. This CDR3 has 14 residues. Looked up from germline, CDR1 is SGHNT and CDR2 is YYREEE (reference sequence). CDR3 in DNA: TGTGCGGCCCGGGAGGACAGGGGCCGAGATGAGCAGTTCTTC. It translates to CAAREDRGRDEQFF.

The rearrangement links TRBV4-1 to TRBJ2-1; no reliable D call. This CDR3 spans 15 amino acids. Germline loops: CDR1 MGHRA, CDR2 YSYEKL. V lost 0 bases, J lost 6 bases, and 12 bases lay in between. This chain's CDR3 is CASSQDLDQRNEQFF. In DNA, the CDR3 is TGCGCCAGCAGCCAAGATCTAGACCAGCGCAATGAGCAGTTCTTC.

The rearrangement uses TRBV4-1 and TRBJ1-1, with D possibly being TRBD1 (5 bases). CDR3 size: 15 residues. CDR1 and CDR2 from the germline V gene are MGHRA and YSYEKL. The V end lost 7 bases, the J end lost 1 base, and 16 bases lay between the germline ends. The CDR3 protein is CASIEFVGENTEAFF. As DNA, the CDR3 is TGCGCCAGCATCGAATTCGTGGGGGAGAACACTGAAGCTTTCTTT.

The chain uses TRBV27 and TRBJ2-7, with a possible D match to TRBD2 (5 bases). The CDR3 contains 15 residues. The V and J ends lost 6 bases and 6 bases respectively, with 21 bases between them. Germline loops: CDR1 MNHEY, CDR2 SMNVEV (reference sequence). The CDR3 sequence: CASSVLPGESGEQYF. CDR3 sequence (DNA): TGTGCCAGCAGCGTATTACCCGGGGAGTCGGGCGAGCAGTACTTC.

A word on this clone: The sample holds other DNA sequences that translate to the same CDR3. The chain joins TRBV27 to TRBJ2-7, with 8 bases lining up with TRBD2. J lost 0 bases, V lost 1 base, and 5 bases had no gene match. The CDR3 sequence is 16 residues long. CDR1 and CDR2 from the germline V gene are MNHEY and SMNVEV (reference sequence). CDR3 DNA sequence: TGTGCCAGCAGTTTATTGGGTACTAGCGGCTCCTACGAGCAGTACTTC. Its translation: CASSLLGTSGSYEQYF.

The CDR3 DNA is TGTGCCAGCAGCTTAGGGGGCAGTGCCAAAGAGACCCAGTACTTC. Protein sequence: CASSLGGSAKETQYF. V usage is TRBV13 and J usage is TRBJ2-5; D unclear. CDR1 and CDR2 from the germline V gene are PRHDT and FYEKMQ (reference sequence). Trimming pared 0 bases from V and 3 bases from J, leaving 11 bases between. There are 15 residues in the CDR3.

This chain links TRBV19 with TRBJ1-1; a possible D gene is TRBD1 (5 bases). The CDR3 loop spans 15 amino acids. Trimming took 7 bases from V and 2 from J, leaving 17 bases between them. Germline CDR1 LNHDA, CDR2 SQIVND (reference sequence). CDR3 nucleotide sequence: TGTGCCAGTAAAGTCGTGGAAGGGGAAAACACTGAAGCTTTCTTT. Translating gives CASKVVEGENTEAFF. Variable domain in full (rest from reference TRBV19 and TRBJ1-1): DGGITQSPKYLFRKEGQNVTLSCEQNLNHDAMYWYRQDPGQGLRLIYYSQIVNDFQKGDIAEGYSVSREKKESFPLTVTSAQKNPTAFYLCASKVVEGENTEAFFGQGTRLTVV.

The V call is TRBV25-1, the J call TRBJ2-7; TRBD1 might be the D (5 bases). V was pared by 3 bases and J by 2 bases, with 11 bases between. Germline CDR1 is MGHDK and CDR2 is SYGVNS. The CDR3 has 14 residues. CDR3 loop: CASSEGRVTYEQYF. The DNA of the CDR3 is TGTGCCAGCAGTGAGGGCAGGGTCACCTACGAGCAGTACTTC.

In this sample, this clone turned up once. V usage is TRBV6-5 and J usage is TRBJ2-1; 8 nucleotides match TRBD1. The germline V gene has CDR1 MNHEY and CDR2 SVGAGI. This CDR3 spans 13 amino acids. After removal of 6 bases from V and 4 bases from J, the junction contained 2 bases not matched to a gene. The CDR3 sequence is CASRGDRYNEQFF. Here the CDR3 DNA reads TGTGCCAGCAGGGGGGACAGGTACAATGAGCAGTTCTTC.

V gene TRBV7-9 combines with J gene TRBJ2-7; either TRBD1 or TRBD2 may supply D (5 bases each). This CDR3 region has 16 residues. V was shortened by 5 bases and J by 9 bases, with 26 bases between the two germline ends. CDR1 and CDR2 from the germline V gene are SEHNR and FQNEAQ (reference sequence). This CDR3 reads CASSPSSGGSPLTQYF. Written as DNA, the CDR3 is TGTGCCAGCAGCCCCTCTAGTGGGGGAAGCCCTCTTACGCAGTACTTC.

V gene TRBV5-1 combines with J gene TRBJ1-1, with D possibly TRBD1 on 5 matching bases. Trimming stripped 3 bases from V and 4 bases from J, with 13 bases between. Germline V gene data show CDR1 as SGHRS and CDR2 as YFSETQ. This CDR3 contains 14 residues. CDR3 loop: CASSSREISTEAFF. The DNA of the CDR3 is TGCGCCAGCAGCTCCAGGGAAATCAGCACTGAAGCTTTCTTT.